A single T cell receptor beta chain is shown here with its context. Its antigen is not identified. This record comes from a study of PD-L1 blockade in urothelial cancer. Study background: About 90% of the roughly 29 patients comprised males who had bladder-origin urothelial cancer. Chemotherapy regimens numbering 0 to 3 had been given to patients. At 3 weeks after treatment start (second dose) and again at 6 weeks, blood was analyzed. Study-wide results and limits: Pretreatment clonality of the blood TCR repertoire below the median was predictive of superior survival.

Sequenced by immunoSEQ multiplex PCR; TCRdb stores in-frame clones only, minus some. The sample consists of tens of thousands of clones, about 80% of them appearing once. Germline V gives CDR1 SGDLS, CDR2 YYNGEE. The CDR3 is made up of 15 amino acids. V was trimmed by 4 bases and J by 1 base, leaving 12 bases between them. The TCR was taken from a man between 65 and 85 years old with urothelial cancer. The chain carries TRBV9 and TRBJ2-1; maybe TRBD2 (6 bases). The sample was PBMCs, taken around atezolizumab (anti-PD-L1) treatment. In DNA, the CDR3 is TGTGCCAGCAGCCCGCGGGACTCTTCCTACAATGAGCAGTTCTTC. This codes for CASSPRDSSYNEQFF.